This T cell receptor (beta chain) was found in a study of regulatory dendritic cells for organ transplantation. Trimming took 1 base from V and 2 from J, leaving 6 bases between them. The CDR3 spans 13 residues. The germline CDR1 and CDR2 sequences are LNHDA and SQIVND (reference sequence). FACS sorted CD4+ or CD8+ T cells into CD45RA+ naive and CD45RO+ memory. The data were produced by immunoSEQ multiplex PCR, yet TCRdb's version contains in-frame clones alone and is incomplete. The table shows 25,000 to 30,000 clones, with approximately 81% occurring only once. This clonotype originated in a human donor in good health. Material for sequencing was naive CD8+ T cells from blood. Subset meaning: CD45RA+ naive T cells. The V gene is TRBV19, the J gene TRBJ2-7; D ambiguous. This CDR3 reads CASSIAPAYEQYF. CDR3 nucleotides: TGTGCCAGTAGTATAGCCCCAGCCTACGAGCAGTACTTC.